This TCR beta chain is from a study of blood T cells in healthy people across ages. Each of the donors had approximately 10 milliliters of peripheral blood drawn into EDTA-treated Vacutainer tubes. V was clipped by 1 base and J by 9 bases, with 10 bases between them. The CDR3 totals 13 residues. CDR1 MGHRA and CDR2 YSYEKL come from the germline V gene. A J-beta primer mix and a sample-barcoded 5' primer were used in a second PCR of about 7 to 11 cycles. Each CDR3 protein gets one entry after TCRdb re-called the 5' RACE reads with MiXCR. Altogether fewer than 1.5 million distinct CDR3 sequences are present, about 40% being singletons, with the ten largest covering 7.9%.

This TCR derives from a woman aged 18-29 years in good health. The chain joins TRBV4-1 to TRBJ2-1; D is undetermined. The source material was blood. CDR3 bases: TGCGCCAGCAGCCAAGGGGTCGCCATTGAGCAGTTCTTC. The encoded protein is CASSQGVAIEQFF.